This TCR beta chain derives from a study of cytomegalovirus exposure and HLA in healthy donors (dated by TCRdb to about 2017). In the study overall: According to an earlier analysis of 450 to 650 of the donors, about 170 million T cells yielded roughly 110 million unique TCR beta sequences and less than 300 Gb of sequence data. Five DR-DQ haplotypes were treated as single units for association and clustering because of strong linkage in the cohort. On average, around 240,000 unique TCR beta nucleotide sequences were sequenced per donor among some 420 genotyped donors of the cohort, with around 19% of those sequences being non-productive. Of the roughly 420 genotyped donors, approximately 81% were placed in the genetic ancestry cluster associated with self-reported Caucasian donors. The study was designed to test whether signatures of past pathogen exposure could be identified by cataloging public T cell receptors. A separate validation cohort of more than 100 different subjects was used in addition to the roughly 670-subject first cohort. Using immunosequencing, the study profiled T cell repertoires from about 650 subjects and related those repertoires to cytomegalovirus serostatus. Rather than drawing on any new phenotypic data, the later analysis identified candidate immune exposures from TCR beta sequences and the way those sequences occurred across donors. All discovery cohort repertoires had been generated on a single sequencing platform. The number of donors typed differed by locus, with 629-630 for A, B, C, DRB1 and DQB1, 522 for DQA1, under 610 for DPA1, and some 470 for DPB1. Class I and class II HLA loci were covered by the typing at four-digit resolution. In a later genetic analysis, genome-wide SNP genotypes for about three fifths of the roughly 670 donors were used, and that subset was treated as a discovery cohort. An early release covering just under 650 HLA-typed donors comprised approximately 300 gigabases of sequencing data and tens of millions of unique TCR sequences. Alongside the repertoire data, information on donor age, sex, ethnicity and CMV serostatus was compiled. In a later analysis, previously published TCR beta repertoires from roughly 710 donors were re-analyzed and high-resolution HLA genotyping was added so that TCR occurrence patterns could be studied. To predict cytomegalovirus infection status, the study brought together high-throughput TCR immunosequencing, statistical association of individual TCRs with disease status, and machine learning. In an earlier analysis of roughly 540 of the donors, high-throughput TCR beta sequencing was used to judge whether each TCR beta V gene segment behaved as functional or pseudogenic. Here is what the overall study found, with its caveats: Because the 87-base-pair reads could not distinguish some IMGT-functional V segments, including TRBV6-2 and TRBV6-3, those segments were excluded. A cluster of highly shared sequence variants was judged likely to be a technical artifact of the sequencing pipeline. A total of 150 to 200 TCR beta chains were listed by the study as associated with cytomegalovirus. Several of the top co-occurrence clusters appeared to be linked to parvovirus B19, influenza, CMV and Epstein-Barr virus, according to a later analysis. When HLA alleles, especially DR and DQ, strongly co-occurred, attributing TCR associations to individual alleles was difficult. Compared with equally common non-associated chains, HLA-associated TCR beta chains in a later analysis were more clonally expanded and had lower generation probabilities. According to a later genetic analysis, donors in an Asian-associated ancestry cluster had fewer N-insertions in productive TCRs than the roughly 700-donor mean. In an earlier analysis of 587 of the donors, most TCR beta V segments appeared in productive rearrangements about 87% or about 30% of the time, broadly matching IMGT annotations. Because HLA typing was unavailable for some donors at each locus, only the typed subset was used in association tests. Presence/absence analyses assumed roughly uniform sequencing depth across donors, an assumption that may not hold. A further reported finding was that TCR beta sequences accurately predicted the HLA-A and HLA-B alleles for most subjects in the first cohort. Most TCR sequences were observed very rarely across donors, whereas some public TCRs were present in many individuals. In this cohort, only TCR beta chains were sequenced, and detectable features were limited by the absence of alpha or paired-chain data. According to a later analysis, TCR association rates differed among HLA loci, with DRB1 alleles showing the most associated TCRs and HLA-C alleles showing the fewest. A later analysis found that most CMV-associated TCR beta chains appeared HLA-restricted, with HLA associations seemingly driven largely by CMV exposure. A later analysis associated some 17,000 TCR beta sequences with specific HLA alleles at a false discovery rate of 0.05. The earlier analysis of approximately 590 of the donors excluded fewer than 20 rarely observed V segments, including chromosome 9 orphons, because counts were too low. An association between a missense DCLRE1C variant and V-gene and J-gene trimming of TCR beta chains was found in a later genetic analysis and replicated in an independent cohort. CMV serostatus was the only immune exposure information available for the cohort. The classifier was reported to diagnose cytomegalovirus status with high specificity and sensitivity in both the original and validation cohorts. Linkage disequilibrium might explain the correlated functional status among segregating V segments, but an unknown experimental factor could not be ruled out. In vitro tests confirmed that a few of the cytomegalovirus-associated TCR beta chains recognize cytomegalovirus antigens. It was suggested by the authors that the approach could potentially be generalized to other disease states and immunological phenotypes.

The CDR3 contains 14 residues, cysteine and phenylalanine counted. CDR3 DNA is the only sequence kept; it has 42 bases, read in frame from the first base. The germline V and J ends show losses of 4 bases and 0 bases respectively, and no gene match explains 4 bases of the junction. CDR1 and CDR2, per the germline V gene, are SGHRS and YFSETQ. A note on this clone: This clone's antigen is unknown. One base away there is no much larger clone; base qualities are not given.

The library was produced with the immunoSEQ multiplex PCR assay. For the multiplex PCR, a mixture combining 60 forward primers for TCR Vbeta segments and 13 reverse primers for TCR Jbeta segments was used. The CDR3 region of rearranged TCR beta genes was amplified from genomic DNA by a multiplex PCR assay. On the Illumina HiSeq System, the amplified TCR beta libraries were sequenced as 87-base-pair reads. The published analysis was carried out like this. In a later analysis, tens of millions of unique TCR beta chains were counted across the roughly 610 repertoires, and about 10 million of these chains were shared by at least two donors. Raw reads were error-corrected and collapsed into unique sequences by a nearest-neighbor algorithm in which closely related sequences were merged to remove PCR and sequencing errors. CDR3 sequences were aligned to IMGT reference sequences to assign V, D and J gene segments. For a sequence to be retained, at least a six-nucleotide match to both a V gene segment and a J gene segment was required. Rearrangements were called productive when the CDR3 lacked stop codons and stayed in frame with V and J; all others were non-productive. CDR3 was defined according to IMGT convention as the region running from the second conserved V-encoded cysteine to the conserved J-encoded phenylalanine. The earlier analysis of about 620 of the donors excluded sequences that lacked an unambiguous match to a single V gene segment. An earlier analysis of several hundred of the donors called V segments functional above 56.7% productive rearrangements and segregating when the between-donor standard deviation exceeded 5%. A statistical classification framework was built for diagnosing cytomegalovirus status from the catalog of TCR beta chain sequences. In a later analysis, TCR nucleotide sequences were compared against IMGT/GENE-DB human TR gene sequences so that V and J genes could be assigned. The TCRdist pipeline was used in a later analysis to assign CDR3 sequences and most-parsimonious VDJ recombination scenarios. A later analysis defined each TCR beta chain by its CDR3 amino acid sequence plus V-gene family, and excluded reads lacking a unique V-gene family. In a later analysis, approximately 640 highly shared, low-generation-probability nucleotide sequences were removed to address suspected cross-contamination and a sequencing artifact. In a later analysis, a clonal expansion index was calculated for each public chain from normalized within-repertoire ranks of inferred template counts. In a later analysis, generation probabilities were computed using a VDJ recombination model fitted to out-of-frame rearrangements, and the results were checked against IGoR. In a later analysis, hypergeometric tests were used to score TCR-TCR, TCR-HLA and TCR-CMV co-occurrence, with a repertoire-size bias correction applied to TCR pairs. In a later analysis, false discovery rates were estimated by permuting HLA or CMV assignments 20 times. In a later analysis, co-occurring TCRs were grouped with DBSCAN, and TCRdist sequence similarity was added when clustering was performed within HLA-allele-positive subsets. Repertoires with fewer than 30,000 or more than 120,000 public chains, plus five repertoires with anomalous nucleotide sharing, were excluded from co-occurrence clustering. TCRdb provides this immuneACCESS table in a form limited to in-frame rearrangements. Some clones are lacking; in checked studies, under half of them reflect an unresolved V gene, and why the rest are absent is not known. V and J calls and clone size are those listed in that table; D and trimming were worked out from the DNA. Across this sample there are 72,000 or so clones, with about 68% seen only once. Of the sample, 7.4% is held by the ten largest clones.

The cohort was made up of roughly 670 healthy bone marrow donors. At the time of sampling, every cohort member was nominally healthy, though immune exposures that went unrecorded were likely present. The donor tested CMV seropositive, placing the donor among the 289 seropositive members of the cohort. Each donor provided a peripheral blood sample, and peripheral blood mononuclear cells were used for TCR beta sequencing. The Qiagen DNeasy Blood Extraction Kit was used to extract genomic DNA from the blood cell samples. Sequenced: PBMCs. The rearranged segments are TRBV5-1 and TRBJ2-7; TRBD1 aligns with 7 central bases. The receptor was isolated from a woman between 25 and 40 years old in good health and CMV-seropositive. The base sequence is TGCGCCAGCAGCCTAGGGGACAGCTCCTACGAGCAGTACTTC. Its protein product is CASSLGDSSYEQYF.